The 9 T cell receptor beta chains reported below all come from one sample, sequenced in a study of cytomegalovirus exposure and HLA in healthy donors. The PCR ran on 60 Vbeta and 13 Jbeta primers. The data were produced by immunoSEQ multiplex PCR, yet TCRdb's version contains in-frame clones alone and is incomplete. The sample lists around 210,000 clones, around 84% seen once, with 0.2% to 0.25% in the top ten. Sequenced: PBMCs. These receptors were taken from a girl under 10 years old in good health and CMV-seronegative.

The chain combines TRBV7-7 with TRBJ2-5; TRBD1 matches 8 bases. The CDR3 has 13 residues. Germline values: CDR1 SSHAT, CDR2 FNYEAQ (reference sequence). Losses at the gene ends were 4 bases for V and 6 bases for J; bases not matched to a gene: 4. CDR3 residues: CASSSGTGKTQYF. As DNA, the CDR3 is TGTGCCAGCAGCTCCGGGACAGGCAAGACCCAGTACTTC. Full variable domain (remainder filled in from reference TRBV7-7 and TRBJ2-5): GAGVSQSPRYKVTKRGQDVTLRCDPISSHATLYWYQQALGQGPEFLTYFNYEAQPDKSGLPSDRFSAERPEGSISTLTIQRTEQRDSAMYRCASSSGTGKTQYFGPGTRLLVL.

The chain carries TRBV7-6 and TRBJ1-4, with D unclear. The germline V gene has CDR1 SGHVS and CDR2 FNYEAQ. This CDR3 comprises 13 residues. With 6 bases removed from V and 3 bases from J, the gap between germline ends came to 8 bases. The CDR3 reads CASSQEPNEKLFF. As DNA, the CDR3 is TGTGCCAGCAGTCAGGAACCTAATGAAAAACTGTTTTTT.

In its sample, this clone was seen once. The chain recombines TRBV6-1 with TRBJ2-7; 8 nucleotides match TRBD2. Germline V lookup: CDR1 MNHNS, CDR2 SASEGT. After removal of 3 bases from V and 5 bases from J, the junction contained 6 bases not matched to a gene. There are 14 residues in the CDR3. CDR3 amino acids: CASSDLSGSHEQYF. The CDR3 DNA reads TGTGCCAGCAGTGACCTAAGCGGGAGCCACGAGCAGTACTTC.

The V call is TRBV7-3, the J call TRBJ2-7; 9 bases align to TRBD1. The CDR3 totals 15 residues. Looked up from germline, CDR1 is SGHTA and CDR2 is FQGTGA. V shed 5 bases and J 1 base; nucleotides not matched to a gene: 6. CDR3: CASSLQGQGSYEQYF. The DNA for the CDR3 is TGTGCCAGCAGCCTCCAGGGACAGGGATCCTACGAGCAGTACTTC.

This chain links TRBV6-1 with TRBJ2-7, with D perhaps matching TRBD1 (6 bases). Germline V gives CDR1 MNHNS, CDR2 SASEGT. The CDR3 spans 14 residues. V gave up 6 bases and J gave up 2 bases, with 14 bases separating them. The CDR3 bases are TGTGCCAGCAGGGGGGCAGGGATCCCCTACGAGCAGTACTTC. This sequence encodes CASRGAGIPYEQYF.

V is TRBV27 and J is TRBJ2-6, with unresolved D. Germline V gene data show CDR1 as MNHEY and CDR2 as SMNVEV (reference sequence). The CDR3 consists of 16 residues. V was trimmed by 2 bases and J by 0 bases, leaving 8 bases between them. The CDR3 DNA reads as TGTGCCAGCAGTTTAGGCATCTCCTCTGGGGCCAACGTCCTGACTTTC. Translation gives CASSLGISSGANVLTF. Complete variable domain (other parts from reference TRBV27 and TRBJ2-6): EAQVTQNPRYLITVTGKKLTVTCSQNMNHEYMSWYRQDPGLGLRQIYYSMNVEVTDKGDVPEGYKVSRKEKRNFPLILESPSPNQTSLYFCASSLGISSGANVLTFGAGSRLTVL.

The chain couples TRBV30 to TRBJ1-4; D is unclear. Germline CDR1 GTSNPN, CDR2 SVGIG (reference sequence). The germline V and J ends were trimmed by 5 bases and 13 bases, with 17 bases remaining between them. This CDR3 has 12 residues. This chain's CDR3 is CAWGGLGWGLFF. DNA for the CDR3: TGTGCCTGGGGCGGACTGGGTTGGGGACTGTTTTTT.

The chain uses TRBV9 and TRBJ1-2, with TRBD1 as a possible D gene (6 bases). Germline V gene lookup returns CDR1 SGDLS and CDR2 YYNGEE. The CDR3 loop spans 19 amino acids. Deletions cut 4 bases from V and 5 bases from J, with 30 bases between. CDR3 region: CASSLAARAGEIKLYGYTF. The DNA of the CDR3 is TGTGCCAGCAGCCTCGCTGCCAGGGCAGGGGAAATTAAGTTGTATGGCTACACCTTC.

The chain couples TRBV27 to TRBJ2-1; 13 bases match TRBD2. This CDR3 comprises 15 residues. J was trimmed by 6 bases and V by 8 bases; bases with no gene match: 7. Germline V gene lookup returns CDR1 MNHEY and CDR2 SMNVEV (reference sequence). CDR3 DNA: TGTGCCAGCGGCCGTACTAGCGGGAGGGTCAATGAGCAGTTCTTC. Its translation is CASGRTSGRVNEQFF.